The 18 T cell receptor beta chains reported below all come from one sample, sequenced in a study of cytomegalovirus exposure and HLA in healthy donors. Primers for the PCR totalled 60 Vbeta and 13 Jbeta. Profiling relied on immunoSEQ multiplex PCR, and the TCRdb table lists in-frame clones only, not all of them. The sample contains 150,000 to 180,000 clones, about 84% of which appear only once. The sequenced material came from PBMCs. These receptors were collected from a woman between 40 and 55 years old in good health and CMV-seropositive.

CDR3 DNA sequence: TGTGCCAGCAGCTTAGCGGAGGGACTAGCGGGAAATGAGCAGTTCTTC. Its translation: CASSLAEGLAGNEQFF. The V call is TRBV7-9, the J call TRBJ2-1; TRBD2 matches at 13 bases. CDR1 SEHNR and CDR2 FQNEAQ come from the germline V gene (reference sequence). The CDR3 consists of 16 residues. V was clipped by 0 bases and J by 7 bases; unmatched bases: 3.

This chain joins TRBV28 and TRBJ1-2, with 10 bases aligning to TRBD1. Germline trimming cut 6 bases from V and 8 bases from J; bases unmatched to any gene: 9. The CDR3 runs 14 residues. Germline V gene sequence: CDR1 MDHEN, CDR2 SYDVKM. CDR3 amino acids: CASSQTGGAPGYTF. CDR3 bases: TGTGCCAGCAGCCAGACAGGGGGCGCTCCAGGCTACACCTTC.

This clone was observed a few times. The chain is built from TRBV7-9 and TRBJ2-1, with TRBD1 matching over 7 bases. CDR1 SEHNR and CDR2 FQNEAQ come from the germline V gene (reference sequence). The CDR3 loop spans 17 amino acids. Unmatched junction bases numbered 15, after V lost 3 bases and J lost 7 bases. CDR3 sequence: CASSLLRGSPGANEQFF. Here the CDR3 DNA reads TGTGCCAGCAGCTTGCTCAGGGGGTCGCCTGGGGCGAATGAGCAGTTCTTC. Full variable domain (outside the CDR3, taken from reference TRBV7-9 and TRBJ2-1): DTGVSQNPRHKITKRGQNVTFRCDPISEHNRLYWYRQTLGQGPEFLTYFQNEAQLEKSRLLSDRFSAERPKGSFSTLEIQRTEQGDSAMYLCASSLLRGSPGANEQFFGPGTRLTVL.

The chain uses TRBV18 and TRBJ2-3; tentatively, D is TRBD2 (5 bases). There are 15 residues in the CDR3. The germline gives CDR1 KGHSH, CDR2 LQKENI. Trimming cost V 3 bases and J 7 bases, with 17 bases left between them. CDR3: CASSPAPGDWNTQYF. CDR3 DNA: TGTGCCAGCTCACCGGCTCCCGGGGATTGGAATACGCAGTATTTT.

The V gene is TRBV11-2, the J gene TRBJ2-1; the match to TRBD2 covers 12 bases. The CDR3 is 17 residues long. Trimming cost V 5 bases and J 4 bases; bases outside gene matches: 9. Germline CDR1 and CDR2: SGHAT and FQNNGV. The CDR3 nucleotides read TGTGCCAGCAGCGCCATGACTAGCGGGAGAAAGTACAATGAGCAGTTCTTC. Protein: CASSAMTSGRKYNEQFF.

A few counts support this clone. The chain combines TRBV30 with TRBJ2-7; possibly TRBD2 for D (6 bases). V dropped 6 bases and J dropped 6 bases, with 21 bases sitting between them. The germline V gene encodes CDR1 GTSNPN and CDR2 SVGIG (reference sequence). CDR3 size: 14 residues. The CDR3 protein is CACLRDLEYFEQYF. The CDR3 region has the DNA TGTGCCTGTCTCCGGGACTTGGAGTATTTCGAGCAGTACTTC.

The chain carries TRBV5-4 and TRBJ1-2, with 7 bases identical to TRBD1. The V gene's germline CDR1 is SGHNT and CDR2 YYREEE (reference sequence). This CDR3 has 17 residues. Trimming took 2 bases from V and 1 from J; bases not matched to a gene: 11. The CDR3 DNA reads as TGTGCCAGCAGCTTTTCTGGGGGACAGCCCTATAACTATGGCTACACCTTC. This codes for CASSFSGGQPYNYGYTF. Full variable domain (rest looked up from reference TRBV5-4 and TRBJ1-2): ETGVTQSPTHLIKTRGQQVTLRCSSQSGHNTVSWYQQALGQGPQFIFQYYREEENGRGNFPPRFSGLQFPNYSSELNVNALELDDSALYLCASSFSGGQPYNYGYTFGSGTRLTVV.

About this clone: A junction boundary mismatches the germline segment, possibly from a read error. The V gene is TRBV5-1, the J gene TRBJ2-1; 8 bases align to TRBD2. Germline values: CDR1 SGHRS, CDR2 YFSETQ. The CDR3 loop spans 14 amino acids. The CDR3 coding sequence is TGCGCCAGCACCTTGACTAGCGACCACAATGAGCAGTTCTTC. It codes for CASTLTSDHNEQFF.

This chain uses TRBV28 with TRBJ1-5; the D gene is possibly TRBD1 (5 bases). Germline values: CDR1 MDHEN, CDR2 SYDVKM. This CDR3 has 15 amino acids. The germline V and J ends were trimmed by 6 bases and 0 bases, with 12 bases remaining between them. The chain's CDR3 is CASRSTAYSNQPQHF. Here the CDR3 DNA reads TGTGCCAGCAGATCGACAGCTTATAGCAATCAGCCCCAGCATTTT.

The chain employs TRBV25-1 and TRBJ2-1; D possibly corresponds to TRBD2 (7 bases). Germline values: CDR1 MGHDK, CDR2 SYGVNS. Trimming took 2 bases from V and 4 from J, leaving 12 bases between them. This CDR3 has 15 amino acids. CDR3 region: CASSEGGGDYNEQFF. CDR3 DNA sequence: TGTGCCAGCAGTGAAGGGGGGGGCGATTACAATGAGCAGTTCTTC.

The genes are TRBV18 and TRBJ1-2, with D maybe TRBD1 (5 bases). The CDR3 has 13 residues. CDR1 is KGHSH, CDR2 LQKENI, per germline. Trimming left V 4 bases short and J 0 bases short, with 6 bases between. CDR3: CASSLQANYGYTF. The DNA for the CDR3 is TGTGCCAGCTCACTACAGGCTAACTATGGCTACACCTTC. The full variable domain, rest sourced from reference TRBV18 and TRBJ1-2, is NAGVMQNPRHLVRRRGQEARLRCSPMKGHSHVYWYRQLPEEGLKFMVYLQKENIIDESGMPKERFSAEFPKEGPSILRIQQVVRGDSAAYFCASSLQANYGYTFGSGTRLTVV.

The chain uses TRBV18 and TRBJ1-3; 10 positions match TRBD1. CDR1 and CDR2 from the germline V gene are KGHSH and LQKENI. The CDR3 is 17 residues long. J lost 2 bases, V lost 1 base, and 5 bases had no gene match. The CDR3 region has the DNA TGTGCCAGCTCACCACTTGACAGGGGGCGAGCTGGAAACACCATATATTTT. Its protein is CASSPLDRGRAGNTIYF. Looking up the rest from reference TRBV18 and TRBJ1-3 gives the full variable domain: NAGVMQNPRHLVRRRGQEARLRCSPMKGHSHVYWYRQLPEEGLKFMVYLQKENIIDESGMPKERFSAEFPKEGPSILRIQQVVRGDSAAYFCASSPLDRGRAGNTIYFGEGSWLTVV.

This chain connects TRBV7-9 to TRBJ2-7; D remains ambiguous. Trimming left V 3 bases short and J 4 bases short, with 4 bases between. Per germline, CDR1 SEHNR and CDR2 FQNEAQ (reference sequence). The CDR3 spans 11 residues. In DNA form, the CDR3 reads TGTGCCAGCAGCTTTACTTACGAGCAGTACTTC. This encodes CASSFTYEQYF.

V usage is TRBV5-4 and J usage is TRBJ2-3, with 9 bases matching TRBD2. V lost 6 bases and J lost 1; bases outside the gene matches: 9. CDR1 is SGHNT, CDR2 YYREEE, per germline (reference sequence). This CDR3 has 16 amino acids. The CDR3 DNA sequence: TGTGCCAGCACCTTAGCGGGAGTTAGAGGCACAGATACGCAGTATTTT. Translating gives CASTLAGVRGTDTQYF.

For the CDR3, the DNA is TGCGCCAGCAGCCCCCGGAGCACCGACACCGGGGAGCTGTTTTTT. This encodes CASSPRSTDTGELFF. The chain joins TRBV5-1 to TRBJ2-2; D ambiguous. The CDR3 is 15 amino acids. V was pared by 4 bases and J by 3 bases, with 13 bases between. CDR1 is SGHRS, CDR2 YFSETQ, per germline.

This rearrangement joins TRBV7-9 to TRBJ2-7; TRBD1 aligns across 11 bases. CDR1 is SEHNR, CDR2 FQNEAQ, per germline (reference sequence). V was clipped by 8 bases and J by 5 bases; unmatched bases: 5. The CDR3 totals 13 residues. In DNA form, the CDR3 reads TGTGCCAGCCTTAGGACAGGGGGCAACGAGCAGTACTTC. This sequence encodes CASLRTGGNEQYF.

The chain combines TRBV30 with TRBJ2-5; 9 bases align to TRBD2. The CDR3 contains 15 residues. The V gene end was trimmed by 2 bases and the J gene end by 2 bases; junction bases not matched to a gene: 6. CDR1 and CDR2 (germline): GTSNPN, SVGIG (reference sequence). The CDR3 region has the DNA TGTGCCTGGAGTACCGGGACTAGCCGGCAAGAGACCCAGTACTTC. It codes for CAWSTGTSRQETQYF.

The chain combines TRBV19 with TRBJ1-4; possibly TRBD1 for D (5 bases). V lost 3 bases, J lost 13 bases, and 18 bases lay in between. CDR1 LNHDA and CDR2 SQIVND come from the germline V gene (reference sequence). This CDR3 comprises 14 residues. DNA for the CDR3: TGTGCCAGTAGTATCGGTCGAAAGGCCGGGGGACTGTTTTTT. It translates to CASSIGRKAGGLFF.